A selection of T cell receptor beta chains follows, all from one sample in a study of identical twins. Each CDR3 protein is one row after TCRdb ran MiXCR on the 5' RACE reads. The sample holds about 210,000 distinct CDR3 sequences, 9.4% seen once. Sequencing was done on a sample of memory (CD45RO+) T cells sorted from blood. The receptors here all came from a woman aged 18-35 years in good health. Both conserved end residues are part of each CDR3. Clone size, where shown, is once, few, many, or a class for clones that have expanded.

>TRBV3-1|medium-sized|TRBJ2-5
CASSPQLSRDRVDTETQYF
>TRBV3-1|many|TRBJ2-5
CASRENPVTRQETQYF
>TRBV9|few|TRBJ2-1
CASSVAGGPSNEQFF
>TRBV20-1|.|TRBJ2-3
CSARNRAAGSTDTQYF
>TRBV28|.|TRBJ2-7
CASRPLGTSDLEQYF
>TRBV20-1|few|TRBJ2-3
CSASGLPRSGTDTQYF
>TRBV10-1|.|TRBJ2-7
CASSVYSDSYEQYF
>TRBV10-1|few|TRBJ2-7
CASSLGVGSHEQYF
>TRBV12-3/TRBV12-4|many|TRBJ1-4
CASSLGMNWVF
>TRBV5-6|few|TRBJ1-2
CASSPVGDAGYTF
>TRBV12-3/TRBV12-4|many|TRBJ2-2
CAARDGGPTGELFF
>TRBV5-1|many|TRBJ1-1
CASSSSSGNTEAFF
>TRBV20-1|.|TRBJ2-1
CSAKALGAGNEQFF
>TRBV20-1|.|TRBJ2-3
CSAEAGGNTDTQYF
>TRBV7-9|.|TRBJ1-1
CASSLIRTEAFF
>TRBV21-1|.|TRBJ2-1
CASSKLPATTSGVVDEQFF
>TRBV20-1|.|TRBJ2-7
CSAVGLAGDYEQYF
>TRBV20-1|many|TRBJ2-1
CSGEGHASSYNEQFF
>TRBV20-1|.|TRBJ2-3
CSVQRAGTGGRRDTQYF
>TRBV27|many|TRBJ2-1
CASRHTSDLSYNEQFF
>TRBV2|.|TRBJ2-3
CASRLTSVTDTQYF
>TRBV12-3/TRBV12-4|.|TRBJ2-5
CASRDSRLPGTQYF
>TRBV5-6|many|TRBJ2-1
CASSFLSGTYNEQFF